Described below is a single T cell receptor beta chain sequence and its context. The antigen is unknown. This sample is part of a study of T cell responses to AZD1222 COVID-19 vaccine. Findings and caveats of the study: All repertoire sampling was performed exclusively after the peak T cell response. Receipt of two AZD1222 doses was followed by a rise in Spike-specific TCR breadth and depth.

Germline V gene sequence: CDR1 MRHNA, CDR2 SNTAGT. This CDR3 is 13 amino acids long. V lost 8 bases and J lost 6, with 14 bases in between. Some clones are missing from TCRdb's copy, which holds only in-frame ones; the method was immunoSEQ multiplex PCR. The sample gives some 130,000 clones, 90% to 95% of which show up once; approximately 9% is in the top ten. This chain uses TRBV6-4 with TRBJ2-1; no clear D. The specimen was peripheral blood, collected on day 0 of AZD1222 vaccination. This clonotype originated in an adult in good health. The CDR3 loop is CASSLGDSNEQFF. Written as DNA, the CDR3 is TGTGCCAGCTCCTTAGGCGACTCCAATGAGCAGTTCTTC.